This T cell receptor (beta chain) appears in the sequencing data of a study of T cells in Graves' hyperthyroidism and ophthalmopathy. Study-level information: Peripheral blood was acquired at first diagnosis, ahead of any therapy whatsoever. Regarding the study as a whole: Most thyroid clonotypes with frequency above 0.001 were detected in blood.

Notes on this clonotype: As yet, its antigen is unknown.

Amplified TCR beta CDR3 regions came from RNA transcripts. HTBI primers were used for first-round RT-PCR of the TCR CDR3. TCRdb reanalysed the multiplex PCR reads using MiXCR and keeps one entry per CDR3 protein. Of 300,000 to 500,000 distinct CDR3 sequences in the sample, 15% are singletons; the top ten hold 32%. It was considered stable Graves' hyperthyroidism when ophthalmopathy did not progress within 18 months. Clinical symptoms, serum thyroxine and TRAb, thyroid ultrasound and orbital computed tomography were used for the diagnoses. The sequenced material came from blood. The receptor was derived from a young woman with Graves' hyperthyroidism.

The CDR3 region is CASSIDLSRGFSYEQYF. The CDR3 nucleotides are TGTGCCAGTAGTATAGATCTCAGCAGGGGGTTCTCCTACGAGCAGTACTTC. The rearrangement links TRBV19 to TRBJ2-7, with 7 nucleotides matching TRBD1. The V segment lost 0 bases and the J segment 0 bases; nucleotides outside the gene matches: 8. The CDR3 is 17 residues long. CDR1 and CDR2 (germline): LNHDA, SQIVND (reference sequence).